This entry lists 19 T cell receptor beta chains sequenced from one sample in a study of shared clonotypes between healthy human individuals. Here immunoSEQ multiplex PCR was the method, and the copy in TCRdb shows in-frame clones only, minus some. Counted here are approximately 1,500,000 clones, 95% to 99% occurring once; the ten biggest clones make up 0.4% to 0.45%. Sequenced: naive CD4+ T cells sorted from blood. Subset: CD45RA+ positively selected. The source of these receptors is a man aged 25-45 years in good health.

A remark on this clone: The junction differs from germline at one of its ends, possibly a read error. The V call is TRBV2, the J call TRBJ1-2; TRBD1 is a possible D gene (6 bases). CDR1 is SNHLY, CDR2 FYNNEI, per germline. This CDR3 region has 11 residues. As DNA, the CDR3 is TGTGCCACCCGGACCAGGGGTTGGGCGCACTTC. This translates into CATRTRGWAHF.

The rearrangement joins TRBV19 to TRBJ2-2; TRBD2 aligns across 8 bases. This CDR3 has 16 amino acids. Germline V CDR1 and CDR2: LNHDA, SQIVND (reference sequence). The J segment lost 0 bases and the V segment lost 5 bases, leaving 5 bases of the junction unmatched. CDR3 sequence (DNA): TGTGCCAGTAGTGTTACTAGCGGAACGAACACCGGGGAGCTGTTTTTT. It yields the protein CASSVTSGTNTGELFF.

The chain carries TRBV5-6 and TRBJ2-5; TRBD2 is a possible D gene (5 bases). CDR3 length: 13 residues. Germline CDR1 reads SGHDT; CDR2 reads YYEEEE. V was clipped by 2 bases and J by 4 bases, with 9 bases between them. The CDR3 sequence: CASSFGAVETQYF. CDR3 DNA: TGTGCCAGCAGCTTTGGAGCGGTAGAGACCCAGTACTTC. Together with reference TRBV5-6 and TRBJ2-5, the CDR3 gives the full variable domain: DAGVTQSPTHLIKTRGQQVTLRCSPKSGHDTVSWYQQALGQGPQFIFQYYEEEERQRGNFPDRFSGHQFPNYSSELNVNALLLGDSALYLCASSFGAVETQYFGPGTRLLVL.

This clone was detected once. The chain joins TRBV30 to TRBJ1-2, with unresolved D. V dropped 3 bases and J dropped 7 bases, with 15 bases sitting between them. There are 13 residues in the CDR3. From germline, CDR1 is GTSNPN and CDR2 SVGIG (reference sequence). CDR3 DNA sequence: TGTGCCTGGAGCGGACTTGGCGGGCCTGGCTACACCTTC. Its translation is CAWSGLGGPGYTF.

The V call is TRBV19, the J call TRBJ2-1, with 8 nucleotides matching TRBD2. With V trimmed by 0 bases and J by 0 bases, 13 bases remained unmatched. The CDR3 consists of 20 residues. The germline V gene has CDR1 LNHDA and CDR2 SQIVND (reference sequence). CDR3 DNA sequence: TGTGCCAGTAGTATAGATCTATCGGCGGGAGGAGAACGCTCCTACAATGAGCAGTTCTTC. Its protein is CASSIDLSAGGERSYNEQFF.

The DNA for the CDR3 is TGTGCCAGCAGCCTCCTAGAGGGCCCGAGGATCGGGGAGCTGTTTTTT. Translating it yields CASSLLEGPRIGELFF. The chain recombines TRBV7-6 with TRBJ2-2; tentative D call: TRBD2 (5 bases). CDR3 length: 16 amino acids. Trimming cost V 5 bases and J 7 bases, with 20 bases left between them. Germline CDR1 and CDR2: SGHVS and FNYEAQ.

This CDR3 reads CASSLGSLAGDNEQYF. The CDR3 region has the DNA TGTGCCAGCAGTTTAGGGTCTCTAGCGGGAGACAACGAGCAGTACTTC. The chain has TRBV28 and TRBJ2-7; 10 nucleotides line up with TRBD2. The germline CDR1 and CDR2 sequences are MDHEN and SYDVKM. The J segment lost 5 bases and the V segment lost 2 bases, leaving 9 bases of the junction unmatched. The CDR3 sequence is 16 residues long.

The chain employs TRBV29-1 and TRBJ1-5; no definite D call. The CDR3 extends over 14 amino acids. Germline V gene data show CDR1 as SQVTM and CDR2 as ANQGSEA. Trimming took 4 bases from V and 3 from J, leaving 13 bases between them. The CDR3 loop reads CSVVIGIPNQPQHF. The CDR3 nucleotides are TGCAGCGTTGTTATCGGGATTCCCAATCAGCCCCAGCATTTT.

This sequence joins TRBV29-1 and TRBJ1-1; D not certain. Deletions cut 4 bases from V and 0 bases from J, with 9 bases between. The CDR3 runs 13 residues. Germline assignment: CDR1 SQVTM and CDR2 ANQGSEA. As DNA, the CDR3 is TGCAGCGTTGGAAAAACAGTGAACACTGAAGCTTTCTTT. Its protein is CSVGKTVNTEAFF.

V and J are TRBV9 and TRBJ2-1, with TRBD2 matching over 12 bases. The CDR3 is made up of 18 amino acids. J gave up 0 bases and V 2 bases, and 6 bases lay outside the gene matches. CDR1 SGDLS and CDR2 YYNGEE come from the germline V gene. The CDR3 reads CASSVAGTSGPSYNEQFF. DNA of the CDR3: TGTGCCAGCAGCGTCGCCGGGACTAGCGGGCCCTCCTACAATGAGCAGTTCTTC.

J is TRBJ2-2 and V is TRBV2, with D perhaps matching TRBD2 (5 bases). Per the germline V gene, CDR1 is SNHLY and CDR2 is FYNNEI. Trimming left V 3 bases short and J 9 bases short, with 20 bases between. The CDR3 loop spans 16 amino acids. CDR3 sequence: CASSEMDPGKFRELFF. The CDR3 DNA sequence: TGTGCCAGCAGTGAGATGGACCCGGGGAAGTTCCGGGAGCTGTTTTTT.

Concerning this clone: Different DNA sequences within this sample yield the same CDR3. This chain connects TRBV9 to TRBJ2-7; no clear D gene. Germline loops: CDR1 SGDLS, CDR2 YYNGEE. The CDR3 has 14 residues. Trimming shortened V by 0 bases and J by 0 bases, and 7 bases separated the two germline ends. As DNA, the CDR3 is TGTGCCAGCAGCGTAGCGGCAAACTCCTACGAGCAGTACTTC. It translates to CASSVAANSYEQYF. Filled out from reference TRBV9 and TRBJ2-7, the complete variable domain reads DSGVTQTPKHLITATGQRVTLRCSPRSGDLSVYWYQQSLDQGLQFLIQYYNGEERAKGNILERFSAQQFPDLHSELNLSSLELGDSALYFCASSVAANSYEQYFGPGTRLTVT.

The V gene is TRBV6-6, the J gene TRBJ1-1, with D uncertain. Germline V gene data show CDR1 as MNHNY and CDR2 as SVGAGI (reference sequence). Trimming left V 7 bases short and J 0 bases short, with 12 bases between. CDR3 length: 14 residues. The CDR3 loop is CASTYGPLNTEAFF. CDR3 in DNA: TGTGCCAGCACCTACGGGCCCCTGAACACTGAAGCTTTCTTT.

The V and J genes are TRBV29-1 and TRBJ2-3, with 9 positions matching TRBD2. The germline gives CDR1 SQVTM, CDR2 ANQGSEA. The trim removed 3 bases at V and 2 bases at J, leaving 6 bases unmatched. The CDR3 spans 15 residues. CDR3 in DNA: TGCAGCGTTGATTGGCTAGCGGGAATCACAGATACGCAGTATTTT. Amino acid sequence: CSVDWLAGITDTQYF.

This clone was picked up one time. The chain is built from TRBV19 and TRBJ1-3, with D maybe TRBD1 (6 bases). CDR3 length: 14 residues. The germline V gene encodes CDR1 LNHDA and CDR2 SQIVND (reference sequence). The V gene lost 3 bases and the J gene lost 2 bases, with 8 bases spanning the gap. The CDR3 protein is CASSMAGAGNTIYF. CDR3 sequence (DNA): TGTGCCAGTAGTATGGCAGGGGCTGGAAACACCATATATTTT.

The chain is built from TRBV27 and TRBJ2-3; D not resolved. Germline CDR1 reads MNHEY; CDR2 reads SMNVEV (reference sequence). The CDR3 length is 16 residues. Deletions cut 3 bases from V and 2 bases from J, with 15 bases between. CDR3 loop: CASSFGWATYTDTQYF. The CDR3 nucleotides read TGTGCCAGCAGTTTCGGGTGGGCGACGTACACAGATACGCAGTATTTT.

The V gene is TRBV5-5, the J gene TRBJ2-3; D is ambiguous. V was shortened by 3 bases and J by 0 bases, with 5 bases between the two germline ends. This CDR3 is 13 amino acids long. CDR1 and CDR2 from the germline V gene are SGHKS and YYEKEE (reference sequence). The CDR3 region has the DNA TGTGCCAGCAGCTCCTGGAGCACAGATACGCAGTATTTT. Translating gives CASSSWSTDTQYF.

This rearrangement joins TRBV5-4 to TRBJ2-7; the D gene is possibly TRBD1 (6 bases). Germline V gene sequence: CDR1 SGHNT, CDR2 YYREEE (reference sequence). This CDR3 contains 12 residues. The V gene lost 5 bases and the J gene lost 2 bases, with 8 bases spanning the gap. This CDR3 is CASSKGAYEQYF. The CDR3 region has the DNA TGTGCCAGCAGTAAGGGGGCCTACGAGCAGTACTTC.

Note on this clone: In the same sample, other DNA sequences code for this CDR3. The rearrangement links TRBV6-5 to TRBJ2-1; a weak D match, TRBD1 (5 bases). Germline CDR1 reads MNHEY; CDR2 reads SVGAGI. CDR3 length: 14 amino acids. The germline V and J ends were trimmed by 2 bases and 0 bases, with 5 bases remaining between them. In DNA form, the CDR3 reads TGTGCCAGCAGTTACGACAGCTCCTACAATGAGCAGTTCTTC. It yields the protein CASSYDSSYNEQFF.